A selection of T cell receptor beta chains follows, all from one sample in a study of blood T cell repertoires in COVID-19. TCRdb keeps only in-frame clones here, not all; method: immunoSEQ multiplex PCR. The repertoire has 200,000 to 250,000 clones, roughly 88% of them found once; the top ten carry roughly 3.7%. The material sequenced was PBMCs or T cells enriched from blood (not recorded which). The receptors were gathered from a woman aged 30 to 39 who had been exposed to COVID-19. CDR3s include the opening cysteine and the closing phenylalanine or tryptophan. A D gene is named only where the DNA matches it firmly. Expanded clones are given a class, and other clones once, few, many or no size at all.

>TRBD1|NA|TRBJ2-3|TRBV10-1
CASSEFTGGRTDTQYF
TGCGCCAGCAGTGAGTTTACAGGGGGTCGCACAGATACGCAGTATTTT
>TRBD1|NA|TRBJ2-5|TRBV12-3/TRBV12-4
CASTWDSRETQYF
TGTGCCAGCACTTGGGACAGCAGAGAGACCCAGTACTTC
>NA|NA|TRBJ1-2|TRBV6-5
CASSYSAGLGYTF
TGTGCCAGCAGTTACTCGGCGGGATTGGGCTACACCTTC
>NA|NA|TRBJ1-6|TRBV5-5
CASSRGQSQVPLHF
TGTGCCAGCAGCCGAGGACAATCCCAAGTTCCCCTCCACTTT
>TRBD2|NA|TRBJ2-5|TRBV2
CASRQTSGQETQYF
TGTGCCAGCAGACAGACTAGCGGACAAGAGACCCAGTACTTC
>NA|NA|TRBJ2-1|TRBV4-1
CASSQGGLPSKNHPYNEQFF
TGCGCCAGCAGCCAAGGAGGACTCCCATCGAAGAATCACCCTTACAATGAGCAGTTCTTC
>NA|NA|TRBJ2-7|TRBV30
CAWSPTPVSYEQYF
TGTGCCTGGAGTCCTACCCCCGTCTCCTACGAGCAGTACTTC
>TRBD1|NA|TRBJ2-3|TRBV28
CASSPGQITDTQYF
TGTGCCAGCAGCCCGGGACAGATTACAGATACGCAGTATTTT
>TRBD1|NA|TRBJ1-1|TRBV4-2
CASSQGRQGHTEAFF
TGTGCCAGCAGCCAAGGGAGACAGGGTCACACTGAAGCTTTCTTT
>TRBD2|NA|TRBJ2-5|TRBV3-1/TRBV3-2
CASSQELTAGGGETQYF
TGTGCCAGCAGCCAAGAGCTAACAGCGGGAGGAGGGGAGACCCAGTACTTC
>NA|NA|TRBJ1-1|TRBV6-5
CASILQGTNTEAFF
TGTGCCAGCATTCTTCAGGGTACGAACACTGAAGCTTTCTTT
>TRBD1|NA|TRBJ2-5|TRBV27
CASSSDRTGGETQYF
TGTGCCAGCAGTTCGGACCGAACAGGGGGCGAGACCCAGTACTTC
>NA|many|TRBJ2-4|TRBV6-1
CASSEEGAGAKNIQYF
TGTGCCAGCAGTGAAGAAGGGGCGGGGGCCAAAAACATTCAGTACTTC
>NA|NA|TRBJ1-5|TRBV28
CASSLRQPQHF
TGTGCCAGCAGTTTGAGGCAGCCCCAGCATTTT
>NA|NA|TRBJ2-1|TRBV7-6
CASSFERGFYNEQFF
TGTGCCAGCAGCTTTGAGCGAGGATTCTACAATGAGCAGTTCTTC
>NA|NA|TRBJ2-1|TRBV9
CASSVVPGGGSEQFF
TGTGCCAGCAGCGTAGTTCCAGGGGGCGGGAGTGAGCAGTTCTTC
>NA|once|TRBJ1-6|TRBV5-6
CASSLAGLRGTAPLHF
TGTGCCAGCAGCTTGGCAGGACTCCGGGGTACCGCACCCCTCCACTTT
>TRBD2|NA|TRBJ2-7|TRBV10-3
CAISSSGGSYEQYF
TGTGCCATCAGTTCTAGCGGAGGCTCCTACGAGCAGTACTTC
>NA|NA|TRBJ2-2|TRBV19
CASRQGGGTGELFF
TGTGCCAGTCGTCAGGGAGGAGGGACCGGGGAGCTGTTTTTT
>NA|NA|TRBJ1-1|TRBV4-1
CASSQKPPNTEAFF
TGCGCCAGCAGCCAAAAGCCGCCGAACACTGAAGCTTTCTTT
>TRBD1|NA|TRBJ2-7|TRBV27
CASRWGTGELYEQYF
TGTGCCAGCAGATGGGGGACAGGGGAGTTGTACGAGCAGTACTTC
>TRBD2|NA|TRBJ2-3|TRBV4-1
CASALGLTETQYF
TGCGCCAGCGCCCTGGGACTAACGGAAACGCAGTATTTT
>NA|once|TRBJ2-3|TRBV19
CASSIGEGLSSTDTQYF
TGTGCCAGTAGTATAGGTGAGGGCCTTTCTAGCACAGATACGCAGTATTTT
>NA|NA|TRBJ1-1|TRBV30
CAWSAAGANFRNTEAFF
TGTGCCTGGAGTGCAGCAGGGGCGAATTTTAGGAACACTGAAGCTTTCTTT
>TRBD1|NA|TRBJ2-7|TRBV29-1
CSVRTGGTGEQYF
TGCAGCGTTAGGACAGGGGGAACGGGCGAGCAGTACTTC
>TRBD2|NA|TRBJ2-5|TRBV19
CASSMWGGSETQYF
TGTGCCAGTAGTATGTGGGGGGGTTCGGAGACCCAGTACTTC
>TRBD1|NA|TRBJ2-5|TRBV6-4
CASSPPAQSGTGMEGETQYF
TGTGCCAGCAGTCCGCCGGCCCAATCCGGGACAGGGATGGAAGGAGAGACCCAGTACTTC
>TRBD2|NA|TRBJ2-7|TRBV6-5
CASSPIAGYREQYF
TGTGCCAGCAGTCCTATAGCGGGCTATAGGGAGCAGTACTTC
>NA|few|TRBJ2-5|TRBV29-1
CSVVLARKETQYF
TGCAGCGTTGTTTTGGCACGAAAAGAGACCCAGTACTTC
>NA|NA|TRBJ1-1|TRBV5-1
CASSLVAGFVTEAFF
TGCGCCAGCAGCTTGGTTGCAGGGTTTGTCACTGAAGCTTTCTTT
>NA|NA|TRBJ1-5|TRBV7-2
CASSPRERGSYGSNQPQHF
TGTGCCAGCAGCCCTCGGGAGAGGGGAAGTTACGGCAGCAATCAGCCCCAGCATTTT
>NA|NA|TRBJ1-1|TRBV11-2
CASSPSNSRAWNTEAFF
TGTGCCAGCAGCCCTTCTAATTCCAGGGCCTGGAACACTGAAGCTTTCTTT
>TRBD2|NA|TRBJ2-1|TRBV19
CASSILGGRPVVDEQFF
TGTGCCAGTAGTATACTCGGCGGGAGACCTGTGGTCGATGAGCAGTTCTTC
>NA|NA|TRBJ1-2|TRBV4-2
CASSQDRYGYTF
TGTGCCAGCAGCCAAGACCGCTATGGCTACACCTTC
>NA|NA|TRBJ2-3|TRBV5-1
CASTIHDYRAPGDTQYF
TGCGCCAGCACCATCCACGACTACAGGGCCCCGGGAGATACGCAGTATTTT